Listed below are T cell receptor beta chains from one sample, sequenced in a study of blood T cell repertoires in COVID-19. The data were produced by immunoSEQ multiplex PCR, yet TCRdb's version contains in-frame clones alone and is incomplete. The data contain over 150,000 clones, about 90% of them singletons. Sequenced: peripheral blood. These receptors originate from a man over 45 with acute or convalescent COVID-19. The CDR3 runs from the conserved cysteine through the conserved F or W.

TRBJ2-1 TRBV27 CASSITRSSYNEQFF
TRBJ2-3 TRBV14 CASSYTPGLADHTDTQYF
TRBJ1-1 TRBV6-2/TRBV6-3 CASSQTGFTEAFF
TRBJ2-3 TRBV4-3 CASSQVGGQGGYTQYF
TRBJ2-1 TRBV7-8 CASSPVIISGGARNEQFF
TRBJ1-5 TRBV6-6 CASSFGGDNQPQHF
TRBJ1-1 TRBV29-1 CSVRPGQGAFEAFF
TRBJ1-5 TRBV19 CASSIGVSGNNQPQHF
TRBJ2-1 TRBV4-2 CASSQEEVAGGPGYNEQFF
TRBJ1-5 TRBV19 CASRLTGQPQHF
TRBJ2-3 TRBV18 CASSQLSGRGDTQYF
TRBJ2-6 TRBV6-2/TRBV6-3 CASSYLFSGANVLTF
TRBJ1-2 TRBV2 CASSASTGGYYGYTF
TRBJ1-5 TRBV19 CASSKTGNLGVGQPQHF
TRBJ1-2 TRBV19 CASRQRTGDNYGYTF
TRBJ2-5 TRBV7-6 CASSFRDSTKETQYF
TRBJ1-5 TRBV24-1 CATSDLREQGAGQPQHF
TRBJ2-2 TRBV7-3 CASSATGGAGTGELFF
TRBJ2-5 TRBV10-3 CAISEHSGGQETQYF
TRBJ1-3 TRBV7-3 CASSLRGIRGQGHISGNTIYF
TRBJ2-3 TRBV6-6 CASSISVNTDTQYF
TRBJ1-6 TRBV11-1 CASSADSTNSPLHF
TRBJ2-3 TRBV7-2 CASSLVGVADTQYF
TRBJ1-1 TRBV6-1 CASSEAGGSYTEAFF
TRBJ1-1 TRBV5-1 CASRLDTEAFF
TRBJ1-2 TRBV6-2/TRBV6-3 CASRYPGTGGLTNYGYTF
TRBJ2-3 TRBV27 CASSLQAGWTSGYTQYF
TRBJ2-7 TRBV5-8 CASSSGTSVGPYEQYF
TRBJ2-3 TRBV9 CASSVLAGVQTQYF
TRBJ1-2 TRBV29-1 CSVAEGGLYYGYTF
TRBJ2-3 TRBV29-1 CSVELSGRTDTQYF
TRBJ2-3 TRBV19 CASSIGDSSPRDTQYF
TRBJ1-2 TRBV6-5 CASSYAGDYGYTF
TRBJ2-7 TRBV18 CASSLRTGTTYEQYF
TRBJ2-7 TRBV19 CASSEQPGLAAEQYF
TRBJ1-2 TRBV19 CASSSTGTGGYGYTF
TRBJ1-1 TRBV27 CASRQGNTEAFF
TRBJ2-7 TRBV9 CASSVGPSETYEQYF
TRBJ1-2 TRBV28 CASSWSRVGYTF
TRBJ1-6 TRBV5-6 CASSLVGGAEDNSPLHF
TRBJ1-1 TRBV2 CASSKDKNTEAFF
TRBJ1-6 TRBV5-4 CASSLLQGNSPLHF
TRBJ2-6 TRBV30 CAWAGGGGGANVLTF
TRBJ2-7 TRBV10-2 CASSGRASGRTTYEQYF
TRBJ2-3 TRBV29-1 CSGDSRGASTDTQYF
TRBJ1-2 TRBV5-1 CASSLGLPRGYTF
TRBJ1-3 TRBV6-1 CASSEAGQGNTIYF
TRBJ1-5 TRBV7-6 CASSRGQGGDQPQHF
TRBJ1-5 TRBV4-1 CASSPVRGSNQPQHF
TRBJ2-7 TRBV28 CASSPYAGGDYEQYF
TRBJ2-5 TRBV27 CASSIRTSGRVQYQETQYF